The rows below give T cell receptor beta chains drawn from one sample of a study of metastatic and nonmetastatic thyroid tumors. TCRdb reassembled clones from the PCR reads with MiXCR. The sample has 35,000 to 45,000 clones, around 28% seen once; the top ten hold around 9.9%. Sequencing was carried out using blood. These receptors were obtained from a male donor with papillary thyroid cancer or a benign thyroid nodule (not recorded which). Some clones in this sample may be carry-over from other donors' samples. CDR3s include the opening cysteine and the closing phenylalanine or tryptophan. D genes are given only for firm matches. Clone size is given for some rows only: seen once, a few or many times, or a class if the clone is expanded.

>TRBV6-1|TRBJ2-7|13|-|-
TGTGCCAGCAATGGCGGGACCTCCTACGAGCAGTACTTC
CASNGGTSYEQYF
>TRBV10-3|TRBJ2-5|12|-|-
TGTGCCATCAGTGATAGCCAGGGGACCCAGTACTTC
CAISDSQGTQYF
>TRBV10-3|TRBJ1-2|15|TRBD1|few
TGTGCCATCACTCCTTACGACAGGGGAAGAAGTGGCTACACCTTC
CAITPYDRGRSGYTF
>TRBV5-1|TRBJ1-2|15|-|-
TGCGCCAGCAGCTCCGCCCCGGGGGCAGTGATAGGCTACACCTTC
CASSSAPGAVIGYTF
>TRBV6-4|TRBJ2-7|13|-|few
TGTGCCAGCAGTGACTCGGACGACGGAGAGCAGTACTTC
CASSDSDDGEQYF
>TRBV3-1|TRBJ1-1|13|-|many
TGTGCCAGCAGTCCAATAACGGGTGGGGGGTGGTTCTTT
CASSPITGGGWFF
>TRBV7-8|TRBJ2-1|15|TRBD2|many
TGTGCCAGCAGCTTAGGGCCTAGCGGAGACAATGAGCAGTTCTTC
CASSLGPSGDNEQFF
>TRBV6-1|TRBJ2-2|14|TRBD1|few
TGTGCCAGCAGTGAACAGGGGGACACCGGGGAGCTGTTTTTT
CASSEQGDTGELFF
>TRBV27|TRBJ1-2|13|-|-
TGTGCCAGCAGTTTACTGGGGTCCTATGGCTACACCTTC
CASSLLGSYGYTF
>TRBV20-1|TRBJ1-2|13|TRBD1|once
TGCAGTGCTTGGACAGGGAAACACTATGGCTACACCTTC
CSAWTGKHYGYTF
>TRBV11-2|TRBJ1-6|16|TRBD1|-
TGTGCCAGCAGCTCGGGACAGGCCCCTAATAGTTCACCCCTCCACTTT
CASSSGQAPNSSPLHF
>TRBV11-1|TRBJ1-1|14|-|many
TGTGCCAGCAGCACTCTAAACTTGGGGCCTGAAGCTTTCTTT
CASSTLNLGPEAFF
>TRBV7-8|TRBJ2-2|17|TRBD2|-
TGTGCCAGCAGCCGCCTGGCGGGAGGGCCTGACACCGGGGAGCTGTTTTTT
CASSRLAGGPDTGELFF
>TRBV11-2|TRBJ2-3|18|-|-
TGTGCCAGCAGTTCCGGGACCCTCAAGCTTTATAGCACAGATACGCAGTATTTT
CASSSGTLKLYSTDTQYF
>TRBV15|TRBJ2-7|16|-|few
TGTGCCACCAGCAGAGATATAACAGGGCCCATCTACGAGCAGTACTTC
CATSRDITGPIYEQYF
>TRBV6-9|TRBJ2-5|14|-|-
TGTGCCAGCAGTTACGAGGGCTTTCAAGAGACCCAGTACTTC
CASSYEGFQETQYF
>TRBV6-1|TRBJ2-2|17|-|few
TGTGCCAGCAGTGAAGTCCCCCCCAGGGTTTGGACCGGGGAGCTGTTTTTT
CASSEVPPRVWTGELFF
>TRBV30|TRBJ2-1|16|TRBD2|-
TGTGCCTGGAGTTCCTACTCTAGCGGGAGAGACAATGAGCAGTTCTTC
CAWSSYSSGRDNEQFF
>TRBV25-1|TRBJ2-1|16|-|many
TGTGCCAGCAGCGACGCGACCAGATTCTCCTACAATGAGCAGTTCTTC
CASSDATRFSYNEQFF
>TRBV13|TRBJ2-6|16|-|medium-sized
TGTGCCAGCAGCTTAGTTGGTGACTCTGGGGCCAACGTCCTGACTTTC
CASSLVGDSGANVLTF
>TRBV2|TRBJ2-1|13|-|-
TGTGCCAGCAGTGAAGAGCGGAAGGGTAGGCAGTTCTTC
CASSEERKGRQFF
>TRBV6-6|TRBJ2-7|16|-|many
TGTGCCAGCAGCTTTAACAGGGTGTTGACGGGCTACGAGCAGTACTTC
CASSFNRVLTGYEQYF
>TRBV6-4|TRBJ2-1|14|TRBD1|-
TGTGCCAGCAGTTTGACAGGGGGCAAAACTGAGCAGTTCTTC
CASSLTGGKTEQFF
>TRBV28|TRBJ2-3|14|-|-
TGTGCCAGCAGTTTTAGCTGGGACACAGATACGCAGTATTTT
CASSFSWDTDTQYF
>TRBV20-1|TRBJ2-5|15|-|-
TGCAGTGCTAGAGGTGGATCGACCGGGGAAGAGACCCAGTACTTC
CSARGGSTGEETQYF
>TRBV11-2|TRBJ2-1|15|TRBD2|-
TGTGCCAGCATCGCCAGCGGGATGTCCTACAATGAGCAGTTCTTC
CASIASGMSYNEQFF
>TRBV5-1|TRBJ2-1|17|TRBD2|-
TGCGCCAGCAGCTCCCCCCGACTAGCGGAGGCCTACAATGAGCAGTTCTTC
CASSSPRLAEAYNEQFF